The next 32 T cell receptor beta chains were all read from a single sample in a study of blood T cell repertoires in COVID-19. The table came from immunoSEQ multiplex PCR; TCRdb's copy has only in-frame clones and leaves some out. The table includes some 150,000 clones, around 84% detected once. The material sequenced was peripheral blood. These receptors all stem from a woman aged 45-59 years with acute or convalescent COVID-19.

This clone was found once. V is TRBV6-5 and J is TRBJ1-6; possible D gene TRBD1, 5 bases. The V end was cut by 8 bases, the J end by 9 bases, with 20 bases between. The CDR3 runs 15 residues. Germline V gene sequence: CDR1 MNHEY, CDR2 SVGAGI. CDR3 bases: TGTGCCAGCTCAATCTCGAGGCAGGGTACTTCACCCCTCCACTTT. Its translation is CASSISRQGTSPLHF.

The V gene is TRBV6-5, the J gene TRBJ1-4; D gene unclear. Trimming shortened V by 7 bases and J by 5 bases, and 17 bases separated the two germline ends. The CDR3 extends over 15 amino acids. Germline values: CDR1 MNHEY, CDR2 SVGAGI. In DNA form, the CDR3 reads TGTGCCAGCACCATATTCCGGGTCTTAAATGAAAAACTGTTTTTT. Translated, it gives CASTIFRVLNEKLFF.

This rearrangement joins TRBV19 to TRBJ2-1; D might be TRBD1 (6 bases). Germline V gene data show CDR1 as LNHDA and CDR2 as SQIVND (reference sequence). Trimming removed 5 bases at V and 2 bases at J, with 19 bases between. The CDR3 loop spans 17 amino acids. The CDR3 coding sequence is TGTGCCAGTAGTTTCCTGCCTACAGGGAACCCCTACAATGAGCAGTTCTTC. This encodes CASSFLPTGNPYNEQFF.

V gene TRBV3-1 (or the pseudogene TRBV3-2) combines with J gene TRBJ1-2, with 10 positions matching TRBD1. J was trimmed by 5 bases and V by 1 base; bases with no gene match: 4. Germline V gives CDR1 LGHDT, CDR2 YNNKEL (reference sequence). The CDR3 is made up of 15 amino acids. CDR3 sequence reads: CASSQVQGQGYGYTF. The CDR3 nucleotides read TGTGCCAGCAGCCAAGTTCAGGGACAGGGGTATGGCTACACCTTC.

V is TRBV27 and J is TRBJ2-2; TRBD2 matches at 8 bases. Unmatched junction bases numbered 4, after V lost 6 bases and J lost 1 base. This CDR3 comprises 15 residues. Germline CDR1 is MNHEY and CDR2 is SMNVEV (reference sequence). CDR3 sequence (DNA): TGTGCCAGCAGCCGGGGGGGATTGAACACCGGGGAGCTGTTTTTT. Protein: CASSRGGLNTGELFF.

The chain employs TRBV6-6 and TRBJ1-1, with a tentative D call TRBD1 (5 bases). Germline CDR1 is MNHNY and CDR2 is SVGAGI (reference sequence). The CDR3 is 15 amino acids. The V gene lost 2 bases and the J gene lost 0 bases, with 10 bases spanning the gap. This CDR3 is CASSYQGTMNTEAFF. As DNA, the CDR3 is TGTGCCAGCAGTTACCAGGGTACGATGAACACTGAAGCTTTCTTT.

The chain joins TRBV27 to TRBJ2-2, with 7 bases fitting TRBD2. Germline V lookup: CDR1 MNHEY, CDR2 SMNVEV (reference sequence). CDR3 length: 17 residues. Losses at the gene ends were 4 bases for V and 8 bases for J; bases not matched to a gene: 16. The CDR3 loop is CASSWGDSGFILGELFF. The CDR3 region has the DNA TGTGCCAGCAGTTGGGGGGATAGCGGGTTTATATTAGGGGAGCTGTTTTTT.

This chain links TRBV6-2 or TRBV6-3 with TRBJ2-2, with TRBD1 as a possible D gene (6 bases). CDR1 is MNHEY and CDR2 is SVGEGT in the germline V gene. Trimming stripped 2 bases from V and 3 bases from J, with 13 bases between. The CDR3 loop spans 16 amino acids. The DNA of the CDR3 is TGTGCCAGCAGTTACCCATCCGGGACATACACCGGGGAGCTGTTTTTT. This gives the protein CASSYPSGTYTGELFF.

The CDR3 region is CASSLTEDTQYF. As DNA, the CDR3 is TGTGCCAGTAGTCTGACTGAAGATACGCAGTATTTT. This chain uses TRBV19 with TRBJ2-3; D not certain. V was shortened by 5 bases and J by 5 bases, with 8 bases between the two germline ends. Germline lookup yields CDR1 LNHDA and CDR2 SQIVND (reference sequence). CDR3 length equals 12 residues.

This rearrangement joins TRBV16 to TRBJ1-2; 10 bases agree with TRBD1. This CDR3 is built from 15 residues. Trimming cost V 2 bases and J 7 bases; bases outside gene matches: 7. The germline V gene has CDR1 KGHSY and CDR2 FQNENV. The CDR3 loop reads CASSQQGQGSGGYTF. DNA for the CDR3: TGTGCCAGCAGCCAACAGGGACAGGGGAGCGGTGGCTACACCTTC.

This chain connects TRBV27 to TRBJ2-4; 9 positions agree with TRBD1. J lost 0 bases, V lost 3 bases, and 6 bases had no gene match. The length of the CDR3 is 17 residues. Germline CDR1 is MNHEY and CDR2 is SMNVEV (reference sequence). The DNA of the CDR3 is TGTGCCAGCAGTTTGGGACAGGGTAGCTTAGCCAAAAACATTCAGTACTTC. It translates to CASSLGQGSLAKNIQYF.

This rearrangement joins TRBV9 to TRBJ2-1; 11 bases map to TRBD2. The CDR3 consists of 15 residues. Germline V CDR1 and CDR2: SGDLS, YYNGEE. J gave up 9 bases and V 2 bases, and 7 bases lay outside the gene matches. CDR3 DNA: TGTGCCAGCAGCGTTAGCGGGGGGGCCCTAGGTGAGCAGTTCTTC. Translated, it gives CASSVSGGALGEQFF.

This chain uses TRBV7-2 with TRBJ1-1; a possible D gene is TRBD1 (5 bases). Germline V gene data show CDR1 as SGHTA and CDR2 as FQGNSA. Trimming pared 4 bases from V and 5 bases from J, leaving 14 bases between. The CDR3 totals 14 residues. CDR3 DNA sequence: TGTGCCAGCAGCTCGGGACTGAGCCTGACTGAAGCTTTCTTT. It is translated as CASSSGLSLTEAFF.

This chain uses TRBV7-3 with TRBJ1-3; D perhaps matches TRBD1 (5 bases). V lost 1 base to trimming and J lost 4 bases, with 8 bases between them. The CDR3 runs 14 residues. Germline CDR1 is SGHTA and CDR2 is FQGTGA. The CDR3 DNA follows: TGTGCCAGCAGCTTAATGGGGCCGGGAAACACCATATATTTT. Its protein product is CASSLMGPGNTIYF.

V gene TRBV19 combines with J gene TRBJ1-4, with a weak D call TRBD1 (6 bases). This CDR3 spans 18 amino acids. Germline V CDR1 and CDR2: LNHDA, SQIVND (reference sequence). Trimming left V 2 bases short and J 3 bases short, with 19 bases between. CDR3 in amino acids: CASSIRDIWGSANEKLFF. In nucleotides, the CDR3 is TGTGCCAGTAGTATACGGGACATCTGGGGGTCGGCTAATGAAAAACTGTTTTTT.

The gene calls are TRBV7-2 and TRBJ1-5; tentatively, D is TRBD1 (5 bases). Trimming shortened V by 6 bases and J by 5 bases, and 14 bases separated the two germline ends. The CDR3 sequence is 14 residues long. Germline CDR1 is SGHTA and CDR2 is FQGNSA. This CDR3 reads CASSFDSQYQPQHF. In DNA, the CDR3 is TGTGCCAGCAGTTTCGACAGCCAGTATCAGCCCCAGCATTTT.

The gene calls are TRBV5-1 and TRBJ2-3; D unclear. CDR3 length equals 12 residues. V lost 4 bases and J 4 bases, leaving 7 bases between the germline ends. In germline, CDR1 is SGHRS, CDR2 YFSETQ. This CDR3 reads CASSPRSDTQYF. CDR3 DNA: TGCGCCAGCAGCCCACGGTCAGATACGCAGTATTTT.

This clone appeared a few times. V is TRBV10-3 and J is TRBJ1-2; the D is unclear. Trimming cost V 2 bases and J 9 bases, with 22 bases left between them. This CDR3 spans 16 amino acids. Germline V gene lookup returns CDR1 ENHRY and CDR2 SYGVKD. Written as DNA, the CDR3 is TGTGCCATCAGTGAGAGTCCGGAGGGAGAACCCGCGCGCTACACCTTC. This encodes CAISESPEGEPARYTF.

This clone has only a few counts. V gene TRBV23-1 combines with J gene TRBJ2-3; 7 positions match TRBD2. TRBV23-1 is placed among ORFs of uncertain function. The CDR3 covers 19 residues. The J segment lost 0 bases and the V segment lost 0 bases, leaving 12 bases of the junction unmatched. The CDR3 DNA is TGCGCCAGCAGTCAATCGGGCCATTTCGGGGGGTATAGCACAGATACGCAGTATTTT. The encoded protein is CASSQSGHFGGYSTDTQYF.

CDR3 DNA: TGTGCTACTAGTCGGGCAGGGGATCAGCCCCAGCATTTT. It translates to CATSRAGDQPQHF. The gene calls are TRBV28 and TRBJ1-5; tentatively, D is TRBD1 (6 bases). The CDR3 consists of 13 residues. Germline V gene data show CDR1 as MDHEN and CDR2 as SYDVKM. Together with reference TRBV28 and TRBJ1-5, the CDR3 gives the full variable domain: DVKVTQSSRYLVKRTGEKVFLECVQDMDHENMFWYRQDPGLGLRLIYFSYDVKMKEKGDIPEGYSVSREKKERFSLILESASTNQTSMYLCATSRAGDQPQHFGDGTRLSIL.

This chain connects TRBV5-4 to TRBJ1-2; 11 bases are shared with TRBD1. The CDR3 spans 17 residues. Trimming at V came to 4 bases and at J to 2 bases, leaving 10 bases not matched to a gene. Germline loops: CDR1 SGHNT, CDR2 YYREEE (reference sequence). The CDR3 spells CASSLGTGGEGNYGYTF. CDR3 bases: TGTGCCAGCAGCCTGGGGACAGGGGGAGAGGGGAACTATGGCTACACCTTC. Full variable domain (missing parts from reference TRBV5-4 and TRBJ1-2): ETGVTQSPTHLIKTRGQQVTLRCSSQSGHNTVSWYQQALGQGPQFIFQYYREEENGRGNFPPRFSGLQFPNYSSELNVNALELDDSALYLCASSLGTGGEGNYGYTFGSGTRLTVV.

The gene calls are TRBV29-1 and TRBJ2-1; 8 bases line up with TRBD1. The CDR3 length is 14 residues. Trimming removed 6 bases from V and 4 bases from J; junction bases left unmatched: 8. CDR1 and CDR2 (germline): SQVTM, ANQGSEA. For the CDR3, the DNA is TGCAGCGTCCTCCCGGACAGGGCTTACAATGAGCAGTTCTTC. This encodes CSVLPDRAYNEQFF.

J is TRBJ1-6 and V is TRBV28, with TRBD1 matching over 7 bases. The V gene end was trimmed by 7 bases and the J gene end by 10 bases; junction bases not matched to a gene: 10. This CDR3 spans 14 amino acids. Germline CDR1 reads MDHEN; CDR2 reads SYDVKM. DNA for the CDR3: TGTGCCAGCAAACTGACAGGGAAGGAATCACCCCTCCACTTT. It codes for CASKLTGKESPLHF.

The J gene is TRBJ2-7, the V gene TRBV5-8; tentatively, D is TRBD2 (5 bases). Germline V gene data show CDR1 as SGHTS and CDR2 as YDEGEE. V was trimmed by 2 bases and J by 2 bases, leaving 11 bases between them. The CDR3 is made up of 14 amino acids. CDR3 bases: TGTGCCAGCAGCTTAGGCTCCGGGACCTACGAGCAGTACTTC. Its translation: CASSLGSGTYEQYF.

The chain joins TRBV5-1 to TRBJ2-5; 7 nucleotides agree with TRBD1. Germline loops: CDR1 SGHRS, CDR2 YFSETQ. V lost 6 bases, J lost 5 bases, and 7 bases stayed unmatched. The length of the CDR3 is 13 residues. CDR3 sequence: CASTDRVGETQYF. The CDR3, as DNA: TGCGCCAGCACCGACAGGGTCGGGGAGACCCAGTACTTC.

The CDR3: CASSDLWDTTDTQYF. CDR3 DNA sequence: TGTGCCAGCAGTGATCTCTGGGACACCACAGATACGCAGTATTTT. This sequence joins TRBV25-1 and TRBJ2-3; perhaps TRBD1 as D (6 bases). Germline V CDR1 and CDR2: MGHDK, SYGVNS. The CDR3 totals 15 residues. The V gene lost 3 bases and the J gene lost 2 bases, with 12 bases spanning the gap.

The rearrangement links TRBV4-3 to TRBJ2-7, with D uncertain. The CDR3 is made up of 15 amino acids. Germline assignment: CDR1 LGHNA and CDR2 YSLEER. Between the trimmed V and J ends, which lost 6 bases and 1 base, there was a span of 16 bases. The CDR3 is CASSLSMVQSYEQYF. The CDR3 region has the DNA TGCGCCAGCAGTCTCTCAATGGTACAGTCCTACGAGCAGTACTTC.

The chain employs TRBV25-1 and TRBJ2-3, with TRBD2 as a possible D gene (6 bases). The CDR3 is 14 residues long. Trimming pared 2 bases from V and 3 bases from J, leaving 9 bases between. Germline V gene sequence: CDR1 MGHDK, CDR2 SYGVNS. CDR3 in amino acids: CASSEPGVTDTQYF. The CDR3, as DNA: TGTGCCAGCAGTGAACCGGGGGTGACAGATACGCAGTATTTT. Complete variable domain (other parts from reference TRBV25-1 and TRBJ2-3): EADIYQTPRYLVIGTGKKITLECSQTMGHDKMYWYQQDPGMELHLIHYSYGVNSTEKGDLSSESTVSRIRTEHFPLTLESARPSHTSQYLCASSEPGVTDTQYFGPGTRLTVL.

The chain recombines TRBV6-6 with TRBJ1-2; 7 bases align to TRBD1. The V segment lost 11 bases and the J segment 6 bases; nucleotides outside the gene matches: 12. The germline V gene encodes CDR1 MNHNY and CDR2 SVGAGI (reference sequence). This CDR3 is 13 amino acids long. CDR3 protein: CAGTGEVGHGYTF. The DNA for the CDR3 is TGTGCCGGAACAGGGGAAGTTGGTCATGGCTACACCTTC.

This clone has just one count. Relative to the germline gene, one junction end is altered; a read error may explain this. The rearrangement links TRBV19 to TRBJ2-2; no definite D call. Per germline, CDR1 LNHDA and CDR2 SQIVND (reference sequence). CDR3 length equals 14 residues. The DNA of the CDR3 is TGTGCCGGTAGTATTAAGCTTCGAGGCGGGGAGCTGTTTTTT. Translation gives CAGSIKLRGGELFF.

The J gene is TRBJ2-1, the V gene TRBV27; D is ambiguous. CDR1 and CDR2 from the germline V gene are MNHEY and SMNVEV (reference sequence). This CDR3 is 16 amino acids long. The germline V and J ends were trimmed by 3 bases and 0 bases, with 12 bases remaining between them. Written as DNA, the CDR3 is TGTGCCAGCAGTTTCGGTAGCTCTGACTCCTACAATGAGCAGTTCTTC. Its protein is CASSFGSSDSYNEQFF.

The genes are TRBV6-6 and TRBJ1-1; D is unresolved. This CDR3 contains 11 residues. V was clipped by 4 bases and J by 4 bases, with 4 bases between them. Germline loops: CDR1 MNHNY, CDR2 SVGAGI (reference sequence). Here the CDR3 DNA reads TGTGCCAGCAGTTCGGGCACTGAAGCTTTCTTT. Translated: CASSSGTEAFF.